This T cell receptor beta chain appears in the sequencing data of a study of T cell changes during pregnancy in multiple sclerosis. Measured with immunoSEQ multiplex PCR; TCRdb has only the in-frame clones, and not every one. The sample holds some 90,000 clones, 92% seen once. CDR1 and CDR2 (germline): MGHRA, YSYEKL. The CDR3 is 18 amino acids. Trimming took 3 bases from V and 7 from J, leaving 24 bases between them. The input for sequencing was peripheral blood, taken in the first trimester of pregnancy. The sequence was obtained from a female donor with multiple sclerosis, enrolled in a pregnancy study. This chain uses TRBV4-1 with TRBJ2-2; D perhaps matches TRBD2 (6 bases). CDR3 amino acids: CASSHPFQVAGSGGELFF. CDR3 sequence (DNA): TGCGCCAGCAGCCACCCCTTCCAAGTGGCGGGAAGCGGCGGGGAGCTGTTTTTT.